The rows below give T cell receptor beta chains drawn from one sample of a study of cytomegalovirus exposure and HLA in healthy donors. The method was immunoSEQ multiplex PCR; TCRdb's version includes in-frame clones alone and lacks a portion of them. Of roughly 200,000 clones in the sample, around 80% are singletons; the top ten hold roughly 4.5%. Sequencing input: PBMCs. The receptors stem from a woman under 40 in good health and CMV-seropositive. CDR3s include the opening cysteine and the closing phenylalanine or tryptophan. The D gene is left open where the match is weak. Rows may omit the clone size; those that give it use once, few, many or a size class.

>TRBV5-1|TRBJ2-1|NA|NA
CASSLVPGSSYNEQFF
TGCGCCAGCAGCTTGGTCCCTGGTAGCTCCTACAATGAGCAGTTCTTC
>TRBV28|TRBJ1-5|NA|NA
CASSLGSHQPQHF
TGTGCCAGCAGTTTAGGCTCTCACCAGCCCCAGCATTTT
>TRBV4-3|TRBJ2-3|NA|TRBD2
CASSQIGGGGARTDTQYF
TGCGCCAGCAGCCAAATCGGGGGGGGAGGGGCCCGGACAGATACGCAGTATTTT
>TRBV5-1|TRBJ2-2|NA|TRBD2
CASRTSGDNTGELFF
TGCGCCAGCCGGACTAGCGGGGACAACACCGGGGAGCTGTTTTTT
>TRBV30|TRBJ1-3|NA|NA
CATAESGNTIYF
TGTGCGACGGCGGAGTCTGGAAACACCATATATTTT
>TRBV7-2|TRBJ1-2|NA|TRBD1
CASSLVGTGYNYGYTF
TGTGCCAGCAGCTTAGTCGGGACAGGATATAACTATGGCTACACCTTC
>TRBV5-6|TRBJ1-5|NA|NA
CASSLAGASNQPQHF
TGTGCCAGCAGCTTGGCAGGGGCTAGCAATCAGCCCCAGCATTTT
>TRBV7-2|TRBJ1-1|NA|NA
CASSLEEGAEAFF
TGTGCCAGCAGCTTAGAAGAGGGGGCTGAAGCTTTCTTT
>TRBV21-1|TRBJ2-5|NA|NA
CASSNSQVVQGAETQYF
TGTGCCAGCAGCAATAGCCAGGTAGTACAGGGGGCAGAGACCCAGTACTTC
>TRBV12-5|TRBJ1-2|once|NA
CASGAREGSRGYTF
TGTGCTAGTGGGGCCCGGGAGGGGAGCCGTGGCTACACCTTC